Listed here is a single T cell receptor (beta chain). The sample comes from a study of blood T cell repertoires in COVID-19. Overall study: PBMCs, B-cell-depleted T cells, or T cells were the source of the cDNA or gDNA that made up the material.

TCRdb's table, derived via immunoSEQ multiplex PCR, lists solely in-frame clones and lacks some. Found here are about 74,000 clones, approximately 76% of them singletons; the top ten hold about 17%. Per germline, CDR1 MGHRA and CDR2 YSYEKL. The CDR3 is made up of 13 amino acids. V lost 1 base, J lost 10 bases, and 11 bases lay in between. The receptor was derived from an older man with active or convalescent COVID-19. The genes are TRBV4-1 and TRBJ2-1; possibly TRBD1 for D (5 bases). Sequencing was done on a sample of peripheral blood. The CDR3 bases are TGCGCCAGCAGCCAAGGATGGGGCCGCGAGCAGTTCTTC. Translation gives CASSQGWGREQFF.